The 20 T cell receptor beta chains presented below share a single source sample, sequenced in a study of T-cell reconstitution after alpha-beta-depleted transplantation in children. Unique molecular identifiers were incorporated during preparation of the TCRbeta library. MiXCR was run by TCRdb on the PCR reads, yielding one entry per CDR3 protein. The sample contains under 300,000 distinct CDR3 sequences, 11% of which appear only once. The specimen comprised peripheral blood, sampled 180 days after TCRalphabeta/CD19-depleted stem cell transplant. The source is a male patient between 2 and 9 years old who had a stem cell transplant for chronic granulomatous disease, so the T cells may come from the graft donor.

Ten or more counts support this clonotype. The V gene is TRBV30, the J gene TRBJ1-6; no clear D. V was pared by 4 bases and J by 10 bases, with 14 bases between. Germline V gene sequence: CDR1 GTSNPN, CDR2 SVGIG (reference sequence). There are 13 residues in the CDR3. CDR3 protein: CAWMVPAGSPLHF. In nucleotides, the CDR3 is TGTGCCTGGATGGTCCCAGCGGGGTCACCCCTCCACTTT.

This clonotype was seen once. For the CDR3, the DNA is TGTGCCAGCAGCCAGGAGCCTAGCGGGGGGTTCCCAGATACGCAGTATTTT. This codes for CASSQEPSGGFPDTQYF. This chain connects TRBV4-2 to TRBJ2-3; 11 bases fit TRBD2. Trimming took 3 bases from V and 4 from J; bases not matched to a gene: 9. This CDR3 comprises 17 residues. Per the germline V gene, CDR1 is LGHNA and CDR2 is YNFKEQ.

This clonotype was seen repeatedly, ten times or more. This chain uses TRBV20-1 with TRBJ2-3, with 10 bases lining up with TRBD2. The CDR3 consists of 16 residues. Germline assignment: CDR1 DFQATT and CDR2 SNEGSKA (reference sequence). V shed 1 base and J 6 bases; nucleotides not matched to a gene: 10. The CDR3 here is CSARVGLAGGVDTQYF. CDR3 sequence (DNA): TGCAGTGCTAGAGTTGGTTTAGCGGGGGGCGTGGATACGCAGTATTTT.

This rearrangement joins TRBV11-1 to TRBJ2-5; 12 bases fit TRBD1. CDR3 length: 20 residues. Trimming cost V 0 bases and J 4 bases; bases outside gene matches: 15. Per the germline V gene, CDR1 is SGHAT and CDR2 is FQDESV (reference sequence). In nucleotides, the CDR3 is TGTGCCAGCAGCTTAGCTGCCAAAGTTAATCGGGACAGGGGGCTAGAGACCCAGTACTTC. Its translation is CASSLAAKVNRDRGLETQYF.

This clonotype was observed a single time. A much larger clone differs by one base, so this may be a read error. The rearrangement joins TRBV29-1 to TRBJ2-7; D is ambiguous. This CDR3 comprises 14 residues. CDR1 is SQVTM and CDR2 is ANQGSEA in the germline V gene. The V gene lost 7 bases and the J gene lost 4 bases, with 20 bases spanning the gap. DNA for the CDR3: TGCAGCGCGATTGCCAGGACGGCACTATACGAGCAGTACTTC. Translating it yields CSAIARTALYEQYF.

In its sample, this clonotype was seen many times. The chain has TRBV4-1 and TRBJ2-1; TRBD2 might be the D (6 bases). Germline V CDR1 and CDR2: MGHRA, YSYEKL. This CDR3 has 16 residues. V was trimmed by 1 base and J by 5 bases, leaving 15 bases between them. CDR3 DNA: TGCGCCAGCAGCCAAGGCGGGTTAACGGGAGACAATGAGCAGTTCTTC. It translates to CASSQGGLTGDNEQFF.

This clonotype has at least ten counts. The chain links TRBV7-8 to TRBJ2-7; 7 nucleotides align to TRBD1. Trimming at V came to 5 bases and at J to 2 bases, leaving 9 bases not matched to a gene. From germline, CDR1 is SGHVS and CDR2 FQNEAQ. The CDR3 spans 15 residues. This chain's CDR3 is CASSTPGTAPYEQYF. The DNA for the CDR3 is TGTGCCAGCAGCACCCCCGGGACAGCCCCCTACGAGCAGTACTTC. Using reference TRBV7-8 and TRBJ2-7 for the parts outside the CDR3, the full variable domain is GAGVSQSPRYKVAKRGQDVALRCDPISGHVSLFWYQQALGQGPEFLTYFQNEAQLDKSGLPSDRFFAERPEGSVSTLKIQRTQQEDSAVYLCASSTPGTAPYEQYFGPGTRLTVT.

In its sample, this clonotype was seen many times. V gene TRBV12-3 or TRBV12-4 combines with J gene TRBJ2-3; D remains unclear. This CDR3 spans 14 amino acids. V was trimmed by 0 bases and J by 2 bases, leaving 6 bases between them. Written as DNA, the CDR3 is TGTGCCAGCAGTTTAGCTCACTTCACAGATACGCAGTATTTT. It encodes CASSLAHFTDTQYF.

This clonotype was seen ten or more times. The V call is TRBV12-3 or TRBV12-4, the J call TRBJ1-2; D is possibly TRBD1 (5 bases). V was cut by 2 bases and J by 4 bases, with 8 bases left in between. The CDR3 has 13 amino acids. CDR3 sequence: CASSLWGGYGYTF. For the CDR3, the DNA is TGTGCCAGCAGTTTATGGGGGGGCTATGGCTACACCTTC.

This rearrangement joins TRBV5-8 to TRBJ2-7, with TRBD2 matching over 13 bases. Germline CDR1 is SGHTS and CDR2 is YDEGEE. The CDR3 totals 17 residues. V dropped 4 bases and J dropped 2; count of bases not matched to a gene: 9. The CDR3 region is CASSLRTSGRRAYEQYF. The CDR3 nucleotides are TGTGCCAGCAGCCTCCGGACTAGCGGGAGACGGGCCTACGAGCAGTACTTC.

Ten or more counts support this clonotype. V gene TRBV6-2 or TRBV6-3 combines with J gene TRBJ2-1, with TRBD2 matching 8 bases. The CDR3 totals 12 residues. In germline, CDR1 is MNHEY, CDR2 SVGEGT. The trim removed 6 bases at V and 14 bases at J, leaving 9 bases unmatched. CDR3 in DNA: TGTGCCAGCAGGCCCTCCGGGACTAGTGAGTTCTTC. It yields the protein CASRPSGTSEFF.

This clonotype came up many times. The chain has TRBV6-2 or TRBV6-3 and TRBJ2-1; 11 bases fit TRBD2. The CDR3 runs 14 residues. Losses at the gene ends were 7 bases for V and 5 bases for J; bases not matched to a gene: 4. Germline V gene lookup returns CDR1 MNHEY and CDR2 SVGEGT. CDR3 loop: CASKTSGGHNEQFF. The CDR3 DNA reads TGTGCCAGCAAAACTAGCGGGGGCCACAATGAGCAGTTCTTC.

The chain couples TRBV14 to TRBJ1-6; perhaps TRBD1 as D (5 bases). The CDR3 length is 17 residues. From germline, CDR1 is SGHDN and CDR2 FVKESK. V lost 6 bases, J lost 4 bases, and 19 bases lay in between. The CDR3 DNA reads as TGTGCCAGCAGACTCTCCGGAACAGGAGTTTATAATTCACCCCTCCACTTT. Translating gives CASRLSGTGVYNSPLHF. Combining the CDR3 with reference TRBV14 and TRBJ1-6 gives the whole variable domain EAGVTQFPSHSVIEKGQTVTLRCDPISGHDNLYWYRRVMGKEIKFLLHFVKESKQDESGMPNNRFLAERTGGTYSTLKVQPAELEDSGVYFCASRLSGTGVYNSPLHFGNGTRLTVT.

A note on this clonotype: A read error may explain this, as a much larger clone is one base away. This chain links TRBV10-3 with TRBJ2-7; D call uncertain. The germline V gene encodes CDR1 ENHRY and CDR2 SYGVKD. This CDR3 has 12 residues. CDR3 nucleotides: TGTGCCATCAGTCGGACCACCTACGAGCAGCACTTC. Amino acids: CAISRTTYEQHF.

This clonotype was detected ten times or more. V gene TRBV11-2 combines with J gene TRBJ1-4; D is undetermined. The CDR3 totals 18 residues. Trimming removed 0 bases from V and 0 bases from J, with 14 bases in between. In germline, CDR1 is SGHAT, CDR2 FQNNGV. The CDR3 DNA follows: TGTGCCAGCAGCTTAGACCCCCCCGTCTTTGCAACTAATGAAAAACTGTTTTTT. As protein: CASSLDPPVFATNEKLFF.

This clonotype was seen at least ten times. The chain recombines TRBV21-1 with TRBJ1-5; the D call TRBD1 from the table was never checked on the DNA. TRBV21-1 is a known pseudogene. The CDR3 has 15 residues. In DNA, the CDR3 is TGTGCCAGCAGCAAAATGAACAGGGGCAATCAGCCCCAGCATTTT. Translated: CASSKMNRGNQPQHF.

The table lists this clonotype with many counts. J is TRBJ2-1 and V is TRBV29-1, with D possibly matching TRBD2 (5 bases). CDR3 length: 12 residues. Germline V CDR1 and CDR2: SQVTM, ANQGSEA. With 7 bases removed from V and 3 bases from J, the gap between germline ends came to 10 bases. The CDR3 loop reads CSGRANYNEQFF. For the CDR3, the DNA is TGCAGCGGGCGGGCTAACTACAATGAGCAGTTCTTC.

This clonotype appeared many times. The J gene is TRBJ2-3, the V gene TRBV18; maybe TRBD1 (5 bases). This CDR3 region has 16 residues. V was pared by 3 bases and J by 4 bases, with 17 bases between. Germline V gene lookup returns CDR1 KGHSH and CDR2 LQKENI. CDR3 loop: CASSPRAGMTADTQYF. The CDR3, as DNA: TGTGCCAGCTCACCTAGGGCAGGGATGACGGCAGATACGCAGTATTTT.

Ten or more counts support this clonotype. This sequence joins TRBV7-2 and TRBJ2-4; weak D call: TRBD1 (6 bases). With 5 bases removed from V and 0 bases from J, the gap between germline ends came to 17 bases. The CDR3 contains 17 residues. CDR1 is SGHTA, CDR2 FQGNSA, per germline. Here the CDR3 reads CASSPRGKSLAKNIQYF. The CDR3 nucleotides are TGTGCCAGCAGCCCCAGGGGCAAATCTCTAGCCAAAAACATTCAGTACTTC.

Ten or more counts support this clonotype. The chain carries TRBV20-1 and TRBJ2-3; 9 nucleotides line up with TRBD2. V gave up 1 base and J gave up 0 bases; unmatched junction bases: 5. In germline, CDR1 is DFQATT, CDR2 SNEGSKA (reference sequence). The CDR3 has 16 residues. The CDR3 loop is CSARAGRGGSTDTQYF. The CDR3 DNA follows: TGCAGTGCTAGAGCGGGGCGGGGGGGTAGCACAGATACGCAGTATTTT.